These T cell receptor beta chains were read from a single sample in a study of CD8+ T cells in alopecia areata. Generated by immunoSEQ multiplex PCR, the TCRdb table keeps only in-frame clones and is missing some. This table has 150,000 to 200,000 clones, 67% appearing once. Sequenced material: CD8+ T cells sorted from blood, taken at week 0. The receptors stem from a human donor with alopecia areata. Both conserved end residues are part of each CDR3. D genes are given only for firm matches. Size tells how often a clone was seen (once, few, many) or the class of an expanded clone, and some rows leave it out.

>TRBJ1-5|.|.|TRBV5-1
TGCGCCAGCAGCTTGCGAGGGGCCAGCAATCAGCCCCAGCATTTT
CASSLRGASNQPQHF
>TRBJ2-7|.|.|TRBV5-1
TGCGCCAGCAGCTTGGCCCAAACCTACGAGCAGTACTTC
CASSLAQTYEQYF
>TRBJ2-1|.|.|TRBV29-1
TGCAGCGTTGTCCGTTCTAGGGAGCAATCTGGGCCCTCCACATCCTACAATGAGCAGTTCTTC
CSVVRSREQSGPSTSYNEQFF
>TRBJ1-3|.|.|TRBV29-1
TGCAGCGTGAGGGGACACCACAGCTCTGGAAACACCATATATTTT
CSVRGHHSSGNTIYF
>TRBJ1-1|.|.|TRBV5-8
TGTGCCAGCAGCCCCCGGGGTCGGGTAGACACTGAAGCTTTCTTT
CASSPRGRVDTEAFF
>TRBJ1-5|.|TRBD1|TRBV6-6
TGTGCCAGCAATATAGGACAGGGCGAACAGCCCCAGCATTTT
CASNIGQGEQPQHF
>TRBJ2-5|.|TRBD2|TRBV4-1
TGCGCCAGCAGCCAAGACGCGGGGGGCTTAAAAGAGACCCAGTACTTC
CASSQDAGGLKETQYF
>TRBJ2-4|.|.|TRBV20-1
TGCAGCGTACCGGAGAAAAACATTCAGTACTTC
CSVPEKNIQYF
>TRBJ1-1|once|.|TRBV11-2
TGTGCCAGCAGGACGGGGACTGAAGCTTTCTTT
CASRTGTEAFF
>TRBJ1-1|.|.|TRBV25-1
TGTGCCAGCAAGTCCTTTAGTGGTGAAGCTTTCTTT
CASKSFSGEAFF
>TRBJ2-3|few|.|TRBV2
TGTGCCAGTACACAGTTAAGCACAGATACGCAGTATTTT
CASTQLSTDTQYF
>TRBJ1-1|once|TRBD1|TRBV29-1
TGCAGCGTTGAAGACCCGGACAGGGCTGAAGCTTTCTTT
CSVEDPDRAEAFF
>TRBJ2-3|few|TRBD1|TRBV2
TGTGCCAGCAGTAGGGGGCGGCGCACAGATACGCAGTATTTT
CASSRGRRTDTQYF
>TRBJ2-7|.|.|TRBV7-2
TGTGCCAGCAGCTTAGACATTCGGGGAACCTACGAGCAGTACTTC
CASSLDIRGTYEQYF
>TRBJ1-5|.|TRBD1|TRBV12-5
TGTGCTAGTGGTCCGGTGGCAGGGGGCCCTAATCAGCCCCAGCATTTT
CASGPVAGGPNQPQHF
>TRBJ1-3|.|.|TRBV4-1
TGCGCCAGCAGCCAGAGGACAGAGACTGGAAACACCATATATTTT
CASSQRTETGNTIYF
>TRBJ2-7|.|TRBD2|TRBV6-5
TGTGCCAGCAGTTACTCTAGCGGGGGGGCCGACCACGAGCAGTACTTC
CASSYSSGGADHEQYF
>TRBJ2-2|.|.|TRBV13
TGTGCCAGCAGCCCCGGAGGTCGGACCGGGGAGCTGTTTTTT
CASSPGGRTGELFF
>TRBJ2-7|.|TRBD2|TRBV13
TGTGCCAGCAGCCCCGGGATCACGGGGGGATACGGGTCTGGCGAGCAGTACTTC
CASSPGITGGYGSGEQYF
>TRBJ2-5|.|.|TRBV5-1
TGCGCCAGACCCGGAAGCCGGGTGCAAGAGACCCAGTACTTC
CARPGSRVQETQYF